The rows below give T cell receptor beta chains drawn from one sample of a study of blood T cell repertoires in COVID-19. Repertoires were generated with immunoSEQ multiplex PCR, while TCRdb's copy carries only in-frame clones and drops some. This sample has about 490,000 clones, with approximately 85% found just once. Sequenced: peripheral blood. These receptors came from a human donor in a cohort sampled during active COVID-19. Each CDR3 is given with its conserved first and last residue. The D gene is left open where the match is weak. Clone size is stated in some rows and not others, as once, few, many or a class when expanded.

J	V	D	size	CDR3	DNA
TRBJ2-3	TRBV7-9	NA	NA	CASSPGALVDTQYF	TGTGCCAGCAGCCCCGGTGCTCTGGTGGATACGCAGTATTTT
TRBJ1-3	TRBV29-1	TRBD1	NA	CSVEDQRTGNSGNTIYF	TGCAGCGTTGAAGATCAACGGACAGGCAACTCTGGAAACACCATATATTTT
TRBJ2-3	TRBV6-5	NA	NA	CASSREDYTDTQYF	TGTGCCAGCAGCCGCGAGGACTATACAGATACGCAGTATTTT
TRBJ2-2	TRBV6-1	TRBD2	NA	CASSEESSGRGITGELFF	TGTGCCAGCAGTGAAGAATCTAGCGGGAGGGGTATCACCGGGGAGCTGTTTTTT
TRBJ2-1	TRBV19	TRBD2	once	CATQTSGSAYNEQFF	TGTGCCACCCAAACTAGCGGGAGTGCCTACAATGAGCAGTTCTTC
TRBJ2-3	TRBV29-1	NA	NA	CSADEGSTDTQYF	TGCAGCGCAGACGAGGGTAGCACAGATACGCAGTATTTT
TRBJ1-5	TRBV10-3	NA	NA	CAISEGSLGHNQPQHF	TGTGCCATCAGTGAGGGGAGCTTGGGACACAATCAGCCCCAGCATTTT
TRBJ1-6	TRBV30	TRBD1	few	CAWSVGGDSPLHF	TGTGCCTGGAGTGTAGGGGGCGATTCACCCCTCCACTTT
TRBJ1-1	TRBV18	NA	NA	CASSPSSVRDGTEAFF	TGTGCCAGCTCACCAAGCTCGGTCAGGGATGGAACTGAAGCTTTCTTT
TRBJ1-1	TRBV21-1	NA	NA	CASSKEGRRGTEAFF	TGTGCCAGCAGCAAAGAGGGAAGGAGGGGCACTGAAGCTTTCTTT
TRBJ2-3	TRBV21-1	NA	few	CASSKEKGGTPTDTQYF	TGTGCCAGCAGCAAAGAGAAAGGGGGCACCCCCACAGATACGCAGTATTTT
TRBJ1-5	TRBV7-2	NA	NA	CASSLAAEQNQPQHF	TGTGCCAGCAGCTTAGCGGCTGAACAGAACCAGCCCCAGCATTTT
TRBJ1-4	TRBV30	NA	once	CAWSVTGSIGEKLFF	TGTGCCTGGAGTGTTACAGGGTCCATTGGTGAAAAACTGTTTTTT
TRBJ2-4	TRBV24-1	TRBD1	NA	CATSDSTGTKNIQYF	TGTGCCACCAGTGACTCGACAGGGACCAAAAACATTCAGTACTTC
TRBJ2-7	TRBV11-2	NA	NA	CASSLGANEQYF	TGTGCCAGCAGCTTAGGGGCGAACGAGCAGTACTTC
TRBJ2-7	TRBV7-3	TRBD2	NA	CASSPQSGGPYEQYF	TGTGCCAGCAGCCCTCAGAGCGGGGGTCCCTACGAGCAGTACTTC
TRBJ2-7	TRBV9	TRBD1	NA	CASSPGGGAGEQYF	TGTGCCAGCAGCCCAGGGGGCGGGGCCGGGGAGCAGTACTTC
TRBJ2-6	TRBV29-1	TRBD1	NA	CSVGGQGLSSGANVLTF	TGCAGCGTTGGGGGACAGGGCCTAAGCTCTGGGGCCAACGTCCTGACTTTC
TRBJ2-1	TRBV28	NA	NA	CASRLAGLDNEQFF	TGTGCCAGCAGGCTTGCTGGGCTGGACAATGAGCAGTTCTTC
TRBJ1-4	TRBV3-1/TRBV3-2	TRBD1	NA	CASSQGGTGNRGEKLFF	TGTGCCAGCAGCCAAGGTGGGACAGGGAATCGCGGTGAAAAACTGTTTTTT
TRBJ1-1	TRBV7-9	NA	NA	CASNRVTEAFF	TGTGCCAGCAACAGGGTCACTGAAGCTTTCTTT
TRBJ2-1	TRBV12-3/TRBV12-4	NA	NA	CASSFFSYNEQFF	TGTGCCAGCAGTTTCTTTAGCTACAATGAGCAGTTCTTC
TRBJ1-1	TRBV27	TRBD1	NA	CASSSDRSLTMNTEAFF	TGTGCCAGCAGTTCGGACAGGAGCCTAACAATGAACACTGAAGCTTTCTTT
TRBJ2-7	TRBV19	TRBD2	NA	CASSITSGTYEQYF	TGTGCCAGTAGTATAACTAGCGGAACCTACGAGCAGTACTTC
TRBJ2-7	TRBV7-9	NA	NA	CASSLSPSRDEQYF	TGTGCCAGCAGCTTAAGTCCCTCCAGGGACGAGCAGTACTTC
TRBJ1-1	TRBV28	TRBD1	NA	CASSFWTGEETEAFF	TGTGCCAGCAGTTTTTGGACAGGGGAGGAGACTGAAGCTTTCTTT
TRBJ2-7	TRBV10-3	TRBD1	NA	CAIRGTEPHEQYF	TGTGCCATCAGGGGGACAGAACCCCACGAGCAGTACTTC
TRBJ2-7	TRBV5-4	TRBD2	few	CASSLVAGDYEQYF	TGTGCCAGCAGCTTAGTAGCGGGAGACTACGAGCAGTACTTC
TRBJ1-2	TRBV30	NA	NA	CAWSGRPLYGYTF	TGTGCCTGGAGTGGCAGGCCGCTGTATGGCTACACCTTC
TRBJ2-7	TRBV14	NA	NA	CASSPGVYYEQYF	TGTGCCAGCAGCCCAGGGGTCTACTACGAGCAGTACTTC
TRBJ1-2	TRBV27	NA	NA	CASSLSHSVRAYGYTF	TGTGCCAGCAGTTTATCCCACTCCGTGAGGGCGTATGGCTACACCTTC
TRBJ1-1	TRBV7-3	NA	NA	CASSVRGGSEAFF	TGTGCCAGCAGCGTCCGAGGAGGGTCTGAAGCTTTCTTT
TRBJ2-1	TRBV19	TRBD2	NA	CASSIWTSGRYNEQFF	TGTGCCAGTAGTATATGGACTAGCGGGAGGTACAATGAGCAGTTCTTC
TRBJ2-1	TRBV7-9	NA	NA	CASSYGLYLYNEQFF	TGTGCCAGCAGCTACGGACTATATCTCTACAATGAGCAGTTCTTC
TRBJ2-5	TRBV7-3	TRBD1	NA	CASSLTRDSQETQYF	TGTGCCAGCAGCTTAACCCGGGACAGCCAAGAGACCCAGTACTTC
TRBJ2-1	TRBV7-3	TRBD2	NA	CASSLAGGNNEQFF	TGTGCCAGCAGCCTAGCGGGAGGCAACAATGAGCAGTTCTTC
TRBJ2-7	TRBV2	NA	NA	CASKRDSHEQYF	TGTGCCAGCAAACGGGATTCCCACGAGCAGTACTTC
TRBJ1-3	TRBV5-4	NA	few	CASSLGQEENTIYF	TGTGCCAGCAGCTTGGGACAGGAGGAGAACACCATATATTTT
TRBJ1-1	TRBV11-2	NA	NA	CASSLARGNTEAFF	TGTGCCAGCAGCTTAGCCAGGGGCAACACTGAAGCTTTCTTT
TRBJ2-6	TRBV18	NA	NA	CASSPQSGFSPGANVLTF	TGTGCCAGCTCACCACAGTCAGGATTTAGTCCTGGGGCCAACGTCCTGACTTTC
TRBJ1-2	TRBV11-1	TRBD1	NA	CASSRTQGGSTF	TGTGCCAGCAGCCGAACGCAGGGGGGTAGCACCTTC